This is a list of T cell receptor beta chains from one sample in a study of control samples from healthy donors and cancer patients. TCRdb's table, derived via immunoSEQ multiplex PCR, lists solely in-frame clones and lacks some. The profile shows around 51,000 clones, 75% to 90% of them singletons. The sample taken for sequencing was blood. Every receptor here comes from a man in his sixties or seventies in good health. Each CDR3 is given with its conserved first and last residue. The D gene is left open where the match is weak. Not every row has a clone size; where given, it reads once, few, many or a size class.

clone size: -; V gene: TRBV11-2; D gene: -; J gene: TRBJ2-1; CDR3 protein: CASSTARNQFF; CDR3 DNA: TGTGCCAGCAGTACCGCTAGGAATCAGTTCTTC
clone size: -; V gene: TRBV2; D gene: TRBD2; J gene: TRBJ2-3; CDR3 protein: CASSERLAGGPGNTQYF; CDR3 DNA: TGTGCCAGCAGTGAAAGGCTAGCGGGGGGGCCGGGGAATACGCAGTATTTT
clone size: -; V gene: TRBV6-1; D gene: -; J gene: TRBJ1-2; CDR3 protein: CASSEANGYGYTF; CDR3 DNA: TGTGCCAGCAGTGAAGCCAATGGCTATGGCTACACCTTC
clone size: -; V gene: TRBV28; D gene: -; J gene: TRBJ1-2; CDR3 protein: CASSRPTQGTDSNYGYTF; CDR3 DNA: TGTGCCAGCAGTCGACCGACGCAGGGAACAGATTCTAACTATGGCTACACCTTC
clone size: -; V gene: TRBV18; D gene: TRBD2; J gene: TRBJ2-1; CDR3 protein: CASSHGLADYNEQFF; CDR3 DNA: TGTGCCAGCTCACACGGACTAGCGGATTACAATGAGCAGTTCTTC
clone size: -; V gene: TRBV28; D gene: -; J gene: TRBJ1-2; CDR3 protein: CASSSPSPRDFDGYTF; CDR3 DNA: TGTGCCAGCAGTTCCCCCTCCCCCCGGGATTTCGATGGCTACACCTTC
clone size: -; V gene: TRBV25-1; D gene: -; J gene: TRBJ2-5; CDR3 protein: CASARGSQETQYF; CDR3 DNA: TGTGCCAGCGCCAGGGGCAGTCAAGAGACCCAGTACTTC
clone size: -; V gene: TRBV6-4; D gene: -; J gene: TRBJ1-6; CDR3 protein: CASSDFRGTPLHF; CDR3 DNA: TGTGCCAGCAGTGACTTCAGGGGAACACCCCTCCACTTT
clone size: few; V gene: TRBV16; D gene: TRBD1; J gene: TRBJ1-2; CDR3 protein: CASTLRTGKGYTF; CDR3 DNA: TGTGCCAGCACCTTAAGGACAGGGAAGGGCTACACCTTC
clone size: -; V gene: TRBV21-1; D gene: -; J gene: TRBJ2-1; CDR3 protein: CASSIGLNNEQFF; CDR3 DNA: TGTGCCAGCAGCATCGGACTGAACAATGAGCAGTTCTTC
clone size: -; V gene: TRBV7-9; D gene: -; J gene: TRBJ2-7; CDR3 protein: CASSQARGNYEQYF; CDR3 DNA: TGTGCCAGCAGCCAAGCTAGGGGTAACTACGAGCAGTACTTC
clone size: -; V gene: TRBV10-2; D gene: TRBD1; J gene: TRBJ2-5; CDR3 protein: CASRDRVGPESRRKTQYF; CDR3 DNA: TGCGCCAGCAGGGACAGGGTGGGGCCGGAATCCCGAAGGAAGACCCAGTACTTC
clone size: -; V gene: TRBV2; D gene: -; J gene: TRBJ2-1; CDR3 protein: CASSEAPSRGGEQFF; CDR3 DNA: TGTGCCAGCAGCGAAGCACCCTCGAGGGGTGGCGAGCAGTTCTTC
clone size: -; V gene: TRBV21-1; D gene: -; J gene: TRBJ1-4; CDR3 protein: CASGEYEKLFF; CDR3 DNA: TGTGCCAGCGGAGAGTATGAAAAACTGTTTTTT
clone size: -; V gene: TRBV10-3; D gene: -; J gene: TRBJ1-5; CDR3 protein: CAISERLISNQPQHF; CDR3 DNA: TGTGCCATCAGTGAGCGCCTTATTAGCAATCAGCCCCAGCATTTT
clone size: -; V gene: TRBV11-3; D gene: -; J gene: TRBJ2-7; CDR3 protein: CASSPQGTLGEQYF; CDR3 DNA: TGTGCCAGCAGCCCACAAGGAACCCTGGGGGAGCAGTACTTC
clone size: once; V gene: TRBV6-5; D gene: -; J gene: TRBJ1-1; CDR3 protein: CASSYDSQNTEAFF; CDR3 DNA: TGTGCCAGCAGTTACGACAGCCAGAACACTGAAGCTTTCTTT
clone size: few; V gene: TRBV7-6; D gene: TRBD1; J gene: TRBJ2-2; CDR3 protein: CASSLIGGQGPGELFF; CDR3 DNA: TGTGCCAGCAGCTTAATAGGGGGACAGGGGCCCGGGGAGCTGTTTTTT
clone size: -; V gene: TRBV4-1; D gene: -; J gene: TRBJ2-7; CDR3 protein: CASSQGDHLPYEQYF; CDR3 DNA: TGCGCCAGCAGCCAGGGGGACCACCTCCCTTACGAGCAGTACTTC
clone size: -; V gene: TRBV20-1; D gene: -; J gene: TRBJ1-1; CDR3 protein: CLLSGNTEAFF; CDR3 DNA: TGCCTTTTATCTGGGAACACTGAAGCTTTCTTT
clone size: -; V gene: TRBV6-5; D gene: -; J gene: TRBJ1-1; CDR3 protein: CASSKLGGSTEAFF; CDR3 DNA: TGTGCCAGCAGCAAATTAGGGGGTAGCACTGAAGCTTTCTTT
clone size: -; V gene: TRBV28; D gene: -; J gene: TRBJ1-5; CDR3 protein: CASSLAGPGNQPQHF; CDR3 DNA: TGTGCCAGCAGTTTGGCGGGGCCGGGCAATCAGCCCCAGCATTTT
clone size: -; V gene: TRBV5-6; D gene: TRBD1; J gene: TRBJ2-7; CDR3 protein: CASSSPSGTGDEQYF; CDR3 DNA: TGTGCCAGCAGCTCCCCCTCCGGGACAGGGGACGAGCAGTACTTC
clone size: -; V gene: TRBV7-8; D gene: TRBD1; J gene: TRBJ1-2; CDR3 protein: CASSLGAPGQGNYGYTF; CDR3 DNA: TGTGCCAGCAGCTTAGGGGCTCCGGGACAGGGTAACTATGGCTACACCTTC
clone size: -; V gene: TRBV7-7; D gene: TRBD2; J gene: TRBJ2-2; CDR3 protein: CASSSGLAGAAGELFF; CDR3 DNA: TGTGCTAGCAGCTCGGGACTAGCGGGGGCGGCCGGGGAGCTGTTTTTT
clone size: -; V gene: TRBV11-2; D gene: -; J gene: TRBJ1-6; CDR3 protein: CASSSPRDSPLHF; CDR3 DNA: TGTGCCAGCAGTTCCCCGCGGGATTCACCCCTCCACTTT
clone size: -; V gene: TRBV5-6; D gene: -; J gene: TRBJ2-1; CDR3 protein: CASSLGRGNEQFF; CDR3 DNA: TGTGCCAGCAGCTTGGGTAGGGGCAATGAGCAGTTCTTC
clone size: -; V gene: TRBV11-3; D gene: -; J gene: TRBJ2-7; CDR3 protein: CASSLGGFVEQYF; CDR3 DNA: TGTGCCAGCAGCTTAGGGGGGTTCGTCGAGCAGTACTTC
clone size: -; V gene: TRBV25-1; D gene: -; J gene: TRBJ1-4; CDR3 protein: CASSESSYSTNEKLFF; CDR3 DNA: TGTGCCAGCAGTGAGTCCAGTTACTCAACTAATGAAAAACTGTTTTTT
clone size: few; V gene: TRBV3-1/TRBV3-2; D gene: -; J gene: TRBJ2-3; CDR3 protein: CASSQDQGNTQYF; CDR3 DNA: TGTGCCAGCAGCCAAGATCAGGGAAATACGCAGTATTTT
clone size: -; V gene: TRBV4-1; D gene: -; J gene: TRBJ1-2; CDR3 protein: CASSQDPGLSYTF; CDR3 DNA: TGCGCCAGCAGCCAAGATCCGGGCCTGTCCTACACCTTC